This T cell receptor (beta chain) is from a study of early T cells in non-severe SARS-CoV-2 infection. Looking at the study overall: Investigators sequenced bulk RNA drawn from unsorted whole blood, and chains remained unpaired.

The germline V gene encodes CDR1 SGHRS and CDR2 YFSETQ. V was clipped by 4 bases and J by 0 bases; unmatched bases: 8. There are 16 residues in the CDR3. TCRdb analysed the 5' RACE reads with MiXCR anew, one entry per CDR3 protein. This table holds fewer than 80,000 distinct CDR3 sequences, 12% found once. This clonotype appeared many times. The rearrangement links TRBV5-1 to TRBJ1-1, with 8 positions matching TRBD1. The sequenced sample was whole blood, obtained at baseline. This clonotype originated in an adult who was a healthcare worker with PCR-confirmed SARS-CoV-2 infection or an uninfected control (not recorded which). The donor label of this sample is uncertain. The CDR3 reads CASSQGQVIMNTEAFF. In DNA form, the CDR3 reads TGCGCCAGCAGCCAGGGACAGGTGATCATGAACACTGAAGCTTTCTTT.